This TCR beta chain is from a study of T cell responses to AZD1222 COVID-19 vaccine. Measured with immunoSEQ multiplex PCR; TCRdb has only the in-frame clones, and not every one. The sample shows 200,000 to 300,000 clones, roughly 93% of them seen only once. The CDR3 extends over 17 amino acids. V gave up 5 bases and J gave up 7 bases; unmatched junction bases: 9. The germline CDR1 and CDR2 sequences are SGHTA and FQGNSA. Sequences were derived from peripheral blood, sampled on day 0 of AZD1222 vaccination. The chain uses TRBV7-2 and TRBJ2-1; 15 nucleotides align to TRBD2. The sequence was collected from an adult in good health. The chain's CDR3 is CASSRSLGLAGGNEQFF. CDR3 sequence (DNA): TGTGCCAGCAGCCGCTCGCTGGGACTAGCGGGAGGTAATGAGCAGTTCTTC.